These 16 T cell receptor beta chains originate from one sample sequenced in a study of shared clonotypes between healthy human individuals. Here immunoSEQ multiplex PCR was the method, and the copy in TCRdb shows in-frame clones only, minus some. The sample shows 470,000 or so clones, approximately 80% of them seen only once. The sample comprised PBMCs. The receptors originated from a woman aged 40 to 50 in good health. Some clones in this sample may be carry-over from other donors' samples.

V gene TRBV5-1 combines with J gene TRBJ2-3, with 13 bases aligning to TRBD2. Losses at the gene ends were 4 bases for V and 6 bases for J; bases not matched to a gene: 5. This CDR3 region has 15 residues. The V gene's germline CDR1 is SGHRS and CDR2 YFSETQ. This chain's CDR3 is CASSTLAGGPDTQYF. The CDR3, as DNA: TGCGCCAGCAGCACACTAGCGGGAGGGCCGGATACGCAGTATTTT.

This clone appeared a few times. The same CDR3 is also encoded by other DNA sequences in this sample. In nucleotides, the CDR3 is TGTGCCAGCAGTTCCTTAGGGGGGCACACTGAAGCTTTCTTT. Its protein is CASSSLGGHTEAFF. This rearrangement joins TRBV27 to TRBJ1-1, with D possibly TRBD1 on 6 matching bases. The CDR3 spans 14 residues. V was shortened by 4 bases and J by 3 bases, with 12 bases between the two germline ends. Germline V gene sequence: CDR1 MNHEY, CDR2 SMNVEV (reference sequence).

The chain carries TRBV28 and TRBJ1-2; 8 nucleotides agree with TRBD1. V lost 2 bases and J lost 4; bases outside the gene matches: 6. This CDR3 has 15 residues. The germline V gene has CDR1 MDHEN and CDR2 SYDVKM. CDR3 bases: TGTGCCAGCAGTTTACCTGACAGGGGCCTCTATGGCTACACCTTC. Protein sequence: CASSLPDRGLYGYTF.

This chain links TRBV7-2 with TRBJ2-4; D remains ambiguous. The germline V gene has CDR1 SGHTA and CDR2 FQGNSA. The CDR3 consists of 15 residues. V shed 5 bases and J shed 2 bases, with 13 bases lying between them. The CDR3 DNA reads as TGTGCCAGCAGCCCCGAAGGTCGATCCAAAAACATTCAGTACTTC. Translation: CASSPEGRSKNIQYF.

This rearrangement joins TRBV29-1 to TRBJ2-2; D possibly corresponds to TRBD1 (6 bases). Looked up from germline, CDR1 is SQVTM and CDR2 is ANQGSEA. V lost 7 bases and J 0 bases, leaving 12 bases between the germline ends. CDR3 size: 14 residues. Here the CDR3 reads CSARGQTNTGELFF. CDR3 coding DNA: TGCAGCGCCCGAGGACAGACGAACACCGGGGAGCTGTTTTTT.

The J gene is TRBJ2-7, the V gene TRBV30; D is uncertain. The germline CDR1 and CDR2 sequences are GTSNPN and SVGIG (reference sequence). V shed 1 base and J shed 0 bases, with 10 bases lying between them. The CDR3 runs 14 residues. The CDR3 bases are TGTGCCTGGAGTGGGCTGGACGGCTCCTACGAGCAGTACTTC. Amino acids: CAWSGLDGSYEQYF.

The chain joins TRBV7-2 to TRBJ1-1, with D perhaps TRBD1 (5 bases). V was pared by 2 bases and J by 4 bases, with 8 bases between. Germline V gives CDR1 SGHTA, CDR2 FQGNSA. The CDR3 has 13 amino acids. The CDR3 here is CASSLRGTTEAFF. In DNA form, the CDR3 reads TGTGCCAGCAGCTTACGGGGGACCACTGAAGCTTTCTTT.

The chain joins TRBV18 to TRBJ2-4; 12 nucleotides match TRBD1. This CDR3 contains 14 residues. J was trimmed by 7 bases and V by 4 bases; bases with no gene match: 2. The V gene's germline CDR1 is KGHSH and CDR2 LQKENI. CDR3 bases: TGTGCCAGCTCACGGGGGACAGGGGGCAACATTCAGTACTTC. It translates to CASSRGTGGNIQYF.

J is TRBJ2-5 and V is TRBV7-3; D ambiguous. V lost 3 bases and J lost 5, with 10 bases in between. The CDR3 sequence is 13 residues long. Germline lookup yields CDR1 SGHTA and CDR2 FQGTGA. The CDR3 DNA sequence: TGTGCCAGCAGCTTCTCCCCTCGGGAGACCCAGTACTTC. Protein sequence: CASSFSPRETQYF.

The rearrangement joins TRBV15 to TRBJ2-5; 8 bases fit TRBD2. V trimming: 3 bases; J trimming: 4 bases; junction bases outside the gene matches: 7. Germline V lookup: CDR1 LNHNV, CDR2 YYDKDF (reference sequence). The CDR3 is 15 residues long. The CDR3 coding sequence is TGTGCCACCAGCAGGGGAAGCGGGAGTCCAGAGACCCAGTACTTC. This translates into CATSRGSGSPETQYF.

This clone occurred a few times. CDR3 region: CASIGTSGSGGETEQYF. The CDR3 bases are TGTGCCAGCATTGGGACTAGCGGGTCGGGGGGTGAGACCGAGCAGTACTTC. The V gene is TRBV2, the J gene TRBJ2-5; TRBD2 agrees at 12 bases. The DNA end favors TRBJ2-7, so the J call may be wrong. CDR1 and CDR2 from the germline V gene are SNHLY and FYNNEI. CDR3 length: 17 amino acids.

This clone was observed at least ten times. This sequence joins TRBV28 and TRBJ2-1; D possibly corresponds to TRBD2 (7 bases). Germline lookup yields CDR1 MDHEN and CDR2 SYDVKM. V was pared by 5 bases and J by 10 bases, with 27 bases between. The CDR3 covers 17 residues. The CDR3 is CASSIGGASGSSLEQFF. The CDR3 DNA reads TGTGCCAGCAGTATAGGGGGGGCGTCGGGGTCGTCCCTGGAGCAGTTCTTC.

Comment on this clone: At one end the junction does not follow the germline gene, possibly because of a read error. The V gene is TRBV30, the J gene TRBJ1-3, with D hard to call. The CDR3 has 16 residues. In germline, CDR1 is GTSNPN, CDR2 SVGIG (reference sequence). Here the CDR3 reads CARRTYLDGSGNTIYF. The CDR3 bases are TGTGCCCGGAGAACGTACTTGGACGGTTCTGGAAACACCATATATTTT.

This rearrangement joins TRBV6-1 to TRBJ1-3; 8 positions agree with TRBD1. Trimming took 6 bases from V and 0 from J; bases not matched to a gene: 4. CDR1 MNHNS and CDR2 SASEGT come from the germline V gene. This CDR3 spans 15 amino acids. The CDR3 reads CASRTDRGSGNTIYF. In nucleotides, the CDR3 is TGTGCCAGCAGAACTGACAGGGGCTCTGGAAACACCATATATTTT.

This clone has more than one count but fewer than ten. This sequence joins TRBV7-2 and TRBJ2-7, with D perhaps matching TRBD2 (7 bases). This CDR3 contains 14 residues. Per germline, CDR1 SGHTA and CDR2 FQGNSA. Trimming left V 5 bases short and J 0 bases short, with 11 bases between. The CDR3 protein is CASSDRGGSYEQYF. The DNA for the CDR3 is TGTGCCAGCAGCGATAGGGGGGGCTCCTACGAGCAGTACTTC. Based on the CDR3 plus reference TRBV7-2 and TRBJ2-7, the full variable domain is GAGVSQSPSNKVTEKGKDVELRCDPISGHTALYWYRQSLGQGLEFLIYFQGNSAPDKSGLPSDRFSAERTGGSVSTLTIQRTQQEDSAVYLCASSDRGGSYEQYFGPGTRLTVT.

The chain uses TRBV7-2 and TRBJ1-1, with D perhaps TRBD1 (5 bases). V gave up 5 bases and J gave up 5 bases, with 18 bases separating them. The germline gives CDR1 SGHTA, CDR2 FQGNSA. The CDR3 covers 15 residues. Here the CDR3 reads CASSPRGGRGTEAFF. The CDR3 DNA sequence: TGTGCCAGCAGCCCCCGGGGAGGCCGGGGGACTGAAGCTTTCTTT. Based on the CDR3 plus reference TRBV7-2 and TRBJ1-1, the full variable domain is GAGVSQSPSNKVTEKGKDVELRCDPISGHTALYWYRQSLGQGLEFLIYFQGNSAPDKSGLPSDRFSAERTGGSVSTLTIQRTQQEDSAVYLCASSPRGGRGTEAFFGQGTRLTVV.